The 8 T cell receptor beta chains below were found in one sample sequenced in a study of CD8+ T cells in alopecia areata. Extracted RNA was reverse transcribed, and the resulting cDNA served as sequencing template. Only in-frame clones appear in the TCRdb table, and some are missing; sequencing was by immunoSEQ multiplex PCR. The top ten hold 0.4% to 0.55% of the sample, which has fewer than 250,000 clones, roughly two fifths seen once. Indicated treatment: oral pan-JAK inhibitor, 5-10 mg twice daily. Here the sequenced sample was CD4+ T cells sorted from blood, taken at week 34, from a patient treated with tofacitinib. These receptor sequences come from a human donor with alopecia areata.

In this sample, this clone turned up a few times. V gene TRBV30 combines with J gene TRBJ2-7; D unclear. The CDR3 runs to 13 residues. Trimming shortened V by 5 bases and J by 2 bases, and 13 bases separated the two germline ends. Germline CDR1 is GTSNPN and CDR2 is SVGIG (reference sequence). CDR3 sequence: CAWALKPTYEQYF. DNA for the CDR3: TGTGCCTGGGCCCTGAAACCTACCTACGAGCAGTACTTC.

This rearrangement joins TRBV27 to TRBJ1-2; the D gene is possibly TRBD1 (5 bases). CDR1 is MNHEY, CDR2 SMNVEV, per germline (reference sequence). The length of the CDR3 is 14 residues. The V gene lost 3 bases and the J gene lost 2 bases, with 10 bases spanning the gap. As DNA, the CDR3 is TGTGCCAGCAGTTTGGCGGGGGTGAACTATGGCTACACCTTC. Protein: CASSLAGVNYGYTF.

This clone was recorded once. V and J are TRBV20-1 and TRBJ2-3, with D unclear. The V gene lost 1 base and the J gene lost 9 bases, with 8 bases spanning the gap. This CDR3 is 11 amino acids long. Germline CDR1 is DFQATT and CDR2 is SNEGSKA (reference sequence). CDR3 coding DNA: TGCAGTGCTAGAGCCTTGCCCACGCAGTATTTT. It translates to CSARALPTQYF.

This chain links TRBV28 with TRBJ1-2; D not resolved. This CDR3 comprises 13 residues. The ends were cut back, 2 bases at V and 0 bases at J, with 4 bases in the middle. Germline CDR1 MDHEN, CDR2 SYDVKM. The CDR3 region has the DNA TGTGCCAGCAGTTTAGCCTCTAACTATGGCTACACCTTC. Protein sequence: CASSLASNYGYTF.

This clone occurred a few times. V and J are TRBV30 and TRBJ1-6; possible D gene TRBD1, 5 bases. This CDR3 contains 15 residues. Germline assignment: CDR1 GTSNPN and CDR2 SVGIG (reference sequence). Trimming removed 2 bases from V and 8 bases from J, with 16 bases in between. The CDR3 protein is CAWSRQIVGDSPLHF. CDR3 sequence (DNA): TGTGCCTGGAGTAGACAGATTGTCGGGGATTCACCCCTCCACTTT.

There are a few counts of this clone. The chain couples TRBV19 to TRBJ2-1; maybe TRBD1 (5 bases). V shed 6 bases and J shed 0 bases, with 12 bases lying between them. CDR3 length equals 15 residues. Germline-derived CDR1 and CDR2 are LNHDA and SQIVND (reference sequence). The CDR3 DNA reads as TGTGCCAGTAGCTTACAGGTTAGCTCCTACAATGAGCAGTTCTTC. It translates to CASSLQVSSYNEQFF.

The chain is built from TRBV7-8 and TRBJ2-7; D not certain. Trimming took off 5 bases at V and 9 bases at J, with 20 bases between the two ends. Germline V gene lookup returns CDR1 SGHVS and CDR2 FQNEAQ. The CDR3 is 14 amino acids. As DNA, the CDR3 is TGTGCCAGCAGCCAATTTCCCCCTCCCGAGCGGCAGTACTTC. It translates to CASSQFPPPERQYF.

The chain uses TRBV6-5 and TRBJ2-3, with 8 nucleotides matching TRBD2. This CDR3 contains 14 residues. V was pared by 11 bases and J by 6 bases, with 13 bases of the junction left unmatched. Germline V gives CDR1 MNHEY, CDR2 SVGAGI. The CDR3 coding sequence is TGTGCCGTCCGGGGGAGCGGGGGCCGGGATACGCAGTATTTT. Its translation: CAVRGSGGRDTQYF.